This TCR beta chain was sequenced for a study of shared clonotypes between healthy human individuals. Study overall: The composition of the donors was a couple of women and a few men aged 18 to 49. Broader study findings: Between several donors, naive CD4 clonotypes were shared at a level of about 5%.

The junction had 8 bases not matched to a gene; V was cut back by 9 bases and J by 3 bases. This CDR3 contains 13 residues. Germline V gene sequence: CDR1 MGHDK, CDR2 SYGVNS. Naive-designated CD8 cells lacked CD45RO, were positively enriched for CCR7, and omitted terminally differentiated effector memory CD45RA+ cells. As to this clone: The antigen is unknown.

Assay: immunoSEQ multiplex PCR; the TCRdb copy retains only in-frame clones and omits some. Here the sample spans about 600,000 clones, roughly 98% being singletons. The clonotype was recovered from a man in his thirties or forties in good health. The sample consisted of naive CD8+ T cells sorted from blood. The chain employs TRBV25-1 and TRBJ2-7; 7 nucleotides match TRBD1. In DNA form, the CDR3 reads TGTGCCAGTTCTGACAGGGTGGTCTACGAGCAGTACTTC. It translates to CASSDRVVYEQYF.